This section outlines one TCR beta chain sequence together with its context. The target antigen is unknown. The data were taken from a study of T cells and Merkel cell carcinoma outcomes. Only in-frame clones appear in the TCRdb table, and some are missing; sequencing was by immunoSEQ multiplex PCR. The sample holds fewer than 9,500 clones, 84% seen once. Study-wide findings and caveats: In Merkel cell carcinoma, repertoire and T-cell density reportedly predicted outcomes.

Germline lookup yields CDR1 WSHSY and CDR2 SAAADI. The CDR3 totals 15 residues. J was trimmed by 0 bases and V by 3 bases; bases with no gene match: 2. The chain couples TRBV10-2 to TRBJ1-5; 7 bases agree with TRBD1. Sequencing was performed on tumor tissue from Merkel cell carcinoma. The clonotype comes from a human donor with Merkel cell carcinoma. CDR3 bases: TGCGCCAGCAGTGACGGGACAGCTAGCAATCAGCCCCAGCATTTT. This gives the protein CASSDGTASNQPQHF.